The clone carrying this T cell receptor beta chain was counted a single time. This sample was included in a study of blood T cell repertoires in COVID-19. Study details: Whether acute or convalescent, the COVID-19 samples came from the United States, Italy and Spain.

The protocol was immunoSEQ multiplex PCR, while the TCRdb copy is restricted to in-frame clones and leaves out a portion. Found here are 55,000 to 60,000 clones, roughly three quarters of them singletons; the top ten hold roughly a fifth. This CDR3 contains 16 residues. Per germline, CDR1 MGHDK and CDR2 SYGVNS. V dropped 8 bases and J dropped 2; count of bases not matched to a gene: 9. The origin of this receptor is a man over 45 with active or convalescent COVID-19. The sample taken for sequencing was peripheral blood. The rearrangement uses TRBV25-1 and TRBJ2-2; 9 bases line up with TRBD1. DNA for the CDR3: TGTGCCAGCTCAAACCCACAGGGGGCTAACACCGGGGAGCTGTTTTTT. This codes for CASSNPQGANTGELFF.